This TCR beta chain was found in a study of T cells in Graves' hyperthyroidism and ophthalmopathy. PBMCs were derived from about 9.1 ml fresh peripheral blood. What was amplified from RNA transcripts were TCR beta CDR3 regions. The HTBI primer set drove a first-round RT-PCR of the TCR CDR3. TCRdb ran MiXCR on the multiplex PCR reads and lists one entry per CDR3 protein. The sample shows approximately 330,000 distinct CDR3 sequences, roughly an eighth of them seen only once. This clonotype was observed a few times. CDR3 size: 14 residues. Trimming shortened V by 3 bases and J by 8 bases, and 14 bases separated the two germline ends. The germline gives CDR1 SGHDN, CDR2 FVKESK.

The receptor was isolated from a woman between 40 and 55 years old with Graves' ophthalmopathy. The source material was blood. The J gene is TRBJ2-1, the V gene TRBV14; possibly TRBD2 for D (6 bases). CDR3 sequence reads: CASSHRLVTDEQFF. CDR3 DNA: TGTGCCAGCAGCCACAGACTAGTGACCGATGAGCAGTTCTTC.